Shown below are 29 T cell receptor beta chains from a single sample sequenced in a study of blood T cell repertoires in COVID-19. The protocol was immunoSEQ multiplex PCR, while the TCRdb copy is restricted to in-frame clones and leaves out a portion. The data contain about 200,000 clones, roughly 88% of them singletons. The sample consisted of peripheral blood. These receptors came from a man aged 40-50 years with acute or convalescent COVID-19.

The rearrangement uses TRBV14 and TRBJ1-4, with unresolved D. There are 15 residues in the CDR3. V was cut by 4 bases and J by 8 bases, with 17 bases left in between. Germline V gives CDR1 SGHDN, CDR2 FVKESK. CDR3 nucleotide sequence: TGTGCCAGCAGCCGCCGTATTCCTCCGGAGGAAAAACTGTTTTTT. Translating it yields CASSRRIPPEEKLFF.

The chain joins TRBV11-2 to TRBJ2-3; D might be TRBD2 (6 bases). V shed 0 bases and J shed 4 bases, with 11 bases lying between them. CDR3 size: 15 residues. Germline CDR1 and CDR2: SGHAT and FQNNGV. The CDR3 coding sequence is TGTGCCAGCAGCTTAGACCGGCTAGCGTCAGATACGCAGTATTTT. This codes for CASSLDRLASDTQYF.

The chain links TRBV5-1 to TRBJ1-2; the match to TRBD1 covers 8 bases. CDR1 and CDR2 from the germline V gene are SGHRS and YFSETQ. There are 13 residues in the CDR3. The V segment lost 4 bases and the J segment 7 bases; nucleotides outside the gene matches: 6. In DNA, the CDR3 is TGCGCCAGCAGCCCGGACAGGGCCGCTGGCTACACCTTC. As protein: CASSPDRAAGYTF.

V and J are TRBV15 and TRBJ2-3; 9 bases map to TRBD1. The CDR3 sequence is 15 residues long. Germline loops: CDR1 LNHNV, CDR2 YYDKDF (reference sequence). Trimming took 4 bases from V and 3 from J; bases not matched to a gene: 5. The CDR3 loop reads CATSTGTGRTDTQYF. CDR3 DNA: TGTGCCACCAGCACAGGGACAGGGAGAACAGATACGCAGTATTTT. Looking up the rest from reference TRBV15 and TRBJ2-3 gives the full variable domain: DAMVIQNPRYQVTQFGKPVTLSCSQTLNHNVMYWYQQKSSQAPKLLFHYYDKDFNNEADTPDNFQSRRPNTSFCFLDIRSPGLGDTAMYLCATSTGTGRTDTQYFGPGTRLTVL.

The chain couples TRBV9 to TRBJ2-5; D is possibly TRBD1 (6 bases). The germline V gene encodes CDR1 SGDLS and CDR2 YYNGEE. The CDR3 covers 15 residues. The germline V and J ends were trimmed by 0 bases and 3 bases, with 12 bases remaining between them. The CDR3 DNA is TGTGCCAGCAGCGTAGAAGGGGGAGTGAAAGAGACCCAGTACTTC. Translation: CASSVEGGVKETQYF.

This rearrangement joins TRBV10-3 to TRBJ2-1; TRBD2 aligns across 10 bases. V gave up 10 bases and J gave up 8 bases; unmatched junction bases: 14. The CDR3 length is 15 residues. CDR1 and CDR2 from the germline V gene are ENHRY and SYGVKD. CDR3 region: CATSLAGGSGDEQFF. CDR3 sequence (DNA): TGTGCCACCTCTTTAGCGGGAGGCTCGGGGGATGAGCAGTTCTTC.

The gene calls are TRBV5-4 and TRBJ2-2, with D tentatively TRBD2 (5 bases). The germline gives CDR1 SGHNT, CDR2 YYREEE (reference sequence). The V and J ends lost 4 bases and 3 bases respectively, with 16 bases between them. This CDR3 comprises 16 residues. As DNA, the CDR3 is TGTGCCAGCAGCCCACACCCGGGGAGAGACACCGGGGAGCTGTTTTTT. Its translation is CASSPHPGRDTGELFF. The whole variable domain, remainder taken from reference TRBV5-4 and TRBJ2-2, is ETGVTQSPTHLIKTRGQQVTLRCSSQSGHNTVSWYQQALGQGPQFIFQYYREEENGRGNFPPRFSGLQFPNYSSELNVNALELDDSALYLCASSPHPGRDTGELFFGEGSRLTVL.

This clone was seen just once. This rearrangement joins TRBV3-1 (or the pseudogene TRBV3-2) to TRBJ2-2, with D perhaps TRBD1 (6 bases). The CDR3 is 13 amino acids. Germline V lookup: CDR1 LGHDT, CDR2 YNNKEL (reference sequence). Trimming took off 10 bases at V and 4 bases at J, with 13 bases between the two ends. The CDR3 region is CAIQRGGTGELFF. Here the CDR3 DNA reads TGTGCCATACAACGAGGGGGCACCGGGGAGCTGTTTTTT.

This clone was seen at least ten times. This chain uses TRBV5-3 with TRBJ1-1; TRBD1 aligns across 9 bases. TRBV5-3 falls under the ORF class, with uncertain function. CDR3 size: 12 residues. Trimming took 3 bases from V and 11 from J; bases not matched to a gene: 5. The CDR3 DNA sequence: TGTGCCAGAAGCTCTGGACAGGGGACGGCTTTCTTT. Amino acid sequence: CARSSGQGTAFF.

The chain links TRBV18 to TRBJ1-1; D is possibly TRBD1 (5 bases). The germline CDR1 and CDR2 sequences are KGHSH and LQKENI. This CDR3 region has 16 residues. V was shortened by 2 bases and J by 0 bases, with 13 bases between the two germline ends. The CDR3 region has the DNA TGTGCCAGCTCACCATCCGGGCAGGGATTGAACACTGAAGCTTTCTTT. It codes for CASSPSGQGLNTEAFF.

The chain joins TRBV10-3 to TRBJ1-4; 9 bases are shared with TRBD1. The CDR3 spans 14 residues. Germline-derived CDR1 and CDR2 are ENHRY and SYGVKD. The V and J ends lost 6 bases and 7 bases, in that order; junction bases with no gene match: 6. The CDR3 nucleotides are TGTGCCATCAGGGAACAGGGGGCCGGTGAAAAACTGTTTTTT. It specifies CAIREQGAGEKLFF.

The chain has TRBV2 and TRBJ2-7; D might be TRBD1 (5 bases). CDR1 is SNHLY, CDR2 FYNNEI, per germline. The CDR3 has 15 residues. V was shortened by 0 bases and J by 2 bases, with 11 bases between the two germline ends. The CDR3 loop reads CASSEAIGATYEQYF. In DNA form, the CDR3 reads TGTGCCAGCAGTGAAGCGATAGGGGCTACCTACGAGCAGTACTTC.

The J gene is TRBJ2-1, the V gene TRBV19; D is undetermined. The CDR3 is 15 residues long. Germline CDR1 is LNHDA and CDR2 is SQIVND (reference sequence). The V end was cut by 10 bases, the J end by 0 bases, with 16 bases between. The DNA of the CDR3 is TGTGCCACTCGAGACGAGGCGGCCTCCTACAATGAGCAGTTCTTC. This codes for CATRDEAASYNEQFF.

This clone appeared once. CDR3 loop: CATIREDRIAEAFF. The CDR3 DNA reads TGTGCCACCATTCGGGAGGACAGAATTGCTGAAGCTTTCTTT. This rearrangement joins TRBV2 to TRBJ1-1; D is possibly TRBD1 (6 bases). The CDR3 loop spans 14 amino acids. Germline assignment: CDR1 SNHLY and CDR2 FYNNEI. V lost 10 bases and J 6 bases, leaving 21 bases between the germline ends.

The rearrangement links TRBV7-8 to TRBJ2-7, with D possibly TRBD2 on 6 matching bases. The V gene's germline CDR1 is SGHVS and CDR2 FQNEAQ. The length of the CDR3 is 16 residues. V lost 4 bases, J lost 3 bases, and 19 bases lay in between. CDR3 in amino acids: CASSSRSQAGIYEQYF. Here the CDR3 DNA reads TGTGCCAGCAGCTCCCGCTCCCAAGCGGGTATCTACGAGCAGTACTTC.

V usage is TRBV6-5 and J usage is TRBJ1-5; D gene uncertain. Trimming shortened V by 2 bases and J by 5 bases, and 7 bases separated the two germline ends. The CDR3 has 13 amino acids. From germline, CDR1 is MNHEY and CDR2 SVGAGI. CDR3 coding DNA: TGTGCCAGCAGTTACGGGGAGCATCAGCCCCAGCATTTT. It is translated as CASSYGEHQPQHF.

The V call is TRBV19, the J call TRBJ1-4; possibly TRBD1 for D (6 bases). Trimming cost V 4 bases and J 8 bases, with 17 bases left between them. Per the germline V gene, CDR1 is LNHDA and CDR2 is SQIVND (reference sequence). The CDR3 consists of 15 residues. For the CDR3, the DNA is TGTGCCAGTAGTAATACAGGGAAAGATAGAGAAAAACTGTTTTTT. This encodes CASSNTGKDREKLFF.

This chain joins TRBV18 and TRBJ1-3; no clear D gene. The CDR3 consists of 16 residues. Germline V lookup: CDR1 KGHSH, CDR2 LQKENI. With 1 base removed from V and 0 bases from J, the gap between germline ends came to 10 bases. CDR3 protein: CASSPRPGSSGNTIYF. CDR3 nucleotide sequence: TGTGCCAGCTCACCACGTCCCGGGAGCTCTGGAAACACCATATATTTT. The full variable domain, completed using reference TRBV18 and TRBJ1-3, is NAGVMQNPRHLVRRRGQEARLRCSPMKGHSHVYWYRQLPEEGLKFMVYLQKENIIDESGMPKERFSAEFPKEGPSILRIQQVVRGDSAAYFCASSPRPGSSGNTIYFGEGSWLTVV.

The chain carries TRBV4-2 and TRBJ1-6; a weak D match, TRBD1 (5 bases). V lost 2 bases and J 6 bases, leaving 17 bases between the germline ends. The CDR3 length is 17 residues. The V gene's germline CDR1 is LGHNA and CDR2 YNFKEQ. The CDR3 sequence is CASSQSTGASSNSPLHF. CDR3 DNA sequence: TGTGCCAGCAGCCAAAGTACAGGAGCATCGAGTAATTCACCCCTCCACTTT.

This clone was counted a single time. The V gene is TRBV6-2 or TRBV6-3, the J gene TRBJ2-1, with 13 bases lining up with TRBD2. Germline values: CDR1 MNHEY, CDR2 SVGEGT. The CDR3 has 19 amino acids. V shed 4 bases, J shed 9 bases, and the junction held 18 bases outside the gene matches. CDR3 nucleotide sequence: TGTGCCAGCAGTTCCTCACCCCGGACTAGCGGGAGCCGAGGGAGTGAGCAGTTCTTC. Protein product: CASSSSPRTSGSRGSEQFF.

The chain joins TRBV6-5 to TRBJ1-2, with D possibly matching TRBD1 (6 bases). CDR1 is MNHEY and CDR2 is SVGAGI in the germline V gene. Trimming removed 4 bases from V and 2 bases from J, with 8 bases in between. There are 13 residues in the CDR3. CDR3 coding DNA: TGTGCCAGCAGTTTTGGACAGAACTATGGCTACACCTTC. It translates to CASSFGQNYGYTF.

This chain uses TRBV19 with TRBJ1-4; D call uncertain. Trimming stripped 3 bases from V and 6 bases from J, with 8 bases between. The CDR3 is 13 residues long. CDR1 and CDR2 (germline): LNHDA, SQIVND (reference sequence). CDR3 nucleotides: TGTGCCAGTAGTATGTCGGGTTATGAAAAACTGTTTTTT. Residues: CASSMSGYEKLFF.

This clone was observed a few times. This chain joins TRBV7-9 and TRBJ1-6, with D unresolved. V lost 5 bases and J lost 0, with 11 bases in between. Germline CDR1 and CDR2: SEHNR and FQNEAQ (reference sequence). CDR3 length: 16 residues. The chain's CDR3 is CASSPDKSSYNSPLHF. The DNA for the CDR3 is TGTGCCAGCAGCCCCGATAAGAGCTCCTATAATTCACCCCTCCACTTT.

The V call is TRBV28, the J call TRBJ2-2; D might be TRBD1 (6 bases). Trimming left V 4 bases short and J 6 bases short, with 9 bases between. This CDR3 has 13 residues. Germline CDR1 and CDR2: MDHEN and SYDVKM. Here the CDR3 DNA reads TGTGCCAGCAGTTGGGACATGTCCGGGGAGCTGTTTTTT. Its protein is CASSWDMSGELFF.

The chain joins TRBV12-2 to TRBJ2-1; the table assigns TRBD2, which was not confirmed against the DNA. TRBV12-2 is marked as a pseudogene. This CDR3 spans 16 amino acids. CDR3 sequence: CASRLSGGSSYNEQFF. The CDR3 DNA is TGTGCAAGTCGCTTATCGGGGGGTAGCTCCTACAATGAGCAGTTCTTC.

The rearrangement joins TRBV5-6 to TRBJ1-5, with 7 bases aligning to TRBD1. Trimming took 6 bases from V and 4 from J; bases not matched to a gene: 13. Germline V lookup: CDR1 SGHDT, CDR2 YYEEEE. The CDR3 loop spans 16 amino acids. CDR3 in DNA: TGTGCCAGCACCTCGCTGGGGACAGAGACTAATCAGCCCCAGCATTTT. It codes for CASTSLGTETNQPQHF.

J is TRBJ1-4 and V is TRBV16; D is perhaps TRBD1 (6 bases). Germline CDR1 is KGHSY and CDR2 is FQNENV. V dropped 6 bases and J dropped 5 bases, with 13 bases sitting between them. CDR3 length: 14 amino acids. CDR3 region: CASSHRAANEKLFF. DNA for the CDR3: TGTGCCAGCAGTCACAGGGCGGCAAATGAAAAACTGTTTTTT.

V usage is TRBV30 and J usage is TRBJ2-5, with a weak D call TRBD1 (6 bases). Germline V gene sequence: CDR1 GTSNPN, CDR2 SVGIG (reference sequence). The CDR3 loop spans 15 amino acids. Between the trimmed V and J ends, which lost 8 bases and 4 bases, there was a span of 23 bases. The CDR3 protein is CAGNLPGAAGETQYF. The CDR3 coding sequence is TGTGCCGGAAACTTGCCAGGGGCTGCGGGAGAGACCCAGTACTTC.

This clone came up a few times. The chain links TRBV6-5 to TRBJ1-1; TRBD1 matches at 8 bases. From germline, CDR1 is MNHEY and CDR2 SVGAGI. Trimming took 5 bases from V and 1 from J; bases not matched to a gene: 3. There are 14 residues in the CDR3. The CDR3 DNA reads as TGTGCCAGCAGTAGAGACAGGGGGAACACTGAAGCTTTCTTT. Encoded protein: CASSRDRGNTEAFF.